Following are 20 T cell receptor beta chains from one sample sequenced in a study of beta chain features in type 1 diabetes. Study outcomes and limitations: Type 1 diabetes patients had moderately but significantly shorter TCRB CDR3s in all four CD4+ subsets.

Isolated RNA was reverse transcribed in full, so expressed TCRB transcripts were sequenced. Repertoires were generated with immunoSEQ multiplex PCR, while TCRdb's copy carries only in-frame clones and drops some. The sample carries hundreds of thousands of clones, about 11% recorded once. These receptors' antigens are unknown. Material for sequencing was naive CD4+ T cells from blood. The receptors stem from a man aged 25-40 years with type 1 diabetes.

This chain uses TRBV9 with TRBJ1-2, with D possibly TRBD1 on 5 matching bases. Trimming removed 1 base from V and 4 bases from J, with 11 bases in between. The germline V gene encodes CDR1 SGDLS and CDR2 YYNGEE. The CDR3 is made up of 14 amino acids. In DNA form, the CDR3 reads TGTGCCAGCAGCGTATCAGGGACTAGCTATGGCTACACCTTC. Amino acid sequence: CASSVSGTSYGYTF.

The chain uses TRBV11-2 and TRBJ2-2; D gene uncertain. The germline gives CDR1 SGHAT, CDR2 FQNNGV. The CDR3 spans 15 residues. The germline V and J ends were trimmed by 5 bases and 4 bases, with 14 bases remaining between them. As DNA, the CDR3 is TGTGCCAGCAGCCCCGGTTGGCCGGGCACCGGGGAGCTGTTTTTT. Translation: CASSPGWPGTGELFF.

This clone was counted between two and nine times. This chain uses TRBV5-1 with TRBJ2-5; possible D gene TRBD2, 6 bases. Germline V gene data show CDR1 as SGHRS and CDR2 as YFSETQ. V lost 4 bases, J lost 4 bases, and 14 bases lay in between. The CDR3 length is 14 residues. The CDR3 DNA is TGCGCCAGCAGCCCGGGGACTTCAAGAGAGACCCAGTACTTC. This sequence encodes CASSPGTSRETQYF.

This clone has a handful of counts. This chain uses TRBV29-1 with TRBJ1-4; TRBD1 agrees at 7 bases. The ends lost 5 bases at V and 7 bases at J; junction bases unmatched: 1. The germline gives CDR1 SQVTM, CDR2 ANQGSEA. The CDR3 totals 11 residues. In DNA form, the CDR3 reads TGCAGCGTTCGACAGGGTGAAAAACTGTTTTTT. This encodes CSVRQGEKLFF.

The table lists this clone with a few counts. The rearrangement links TRBV5-1 to TRBJ1-6; tentative D call: TRBD1 (5 bases). CDR3 length: 16 amino acids. The V gene's germline CDR1 is SGHRS and CDR2 YFSETQ. Trimming pared 4 bases from V and 0 bases from J, leaving 11 bases between. CDR3 DNA sequence: TGCGCCAGCAGCCCTGGGGGGAGCTCCTATAATTCACCCCTCCACTTT. Its protein product is CASSPGGSSYNSPLHF.

The chain's CDR3 is CASSIWTSGQYEQYF. CDR3 in DNA: TGTGCCAGCAGCATCTGGACTAGCGGGCAGTACGAGCAGTACTTC. V gene TRBV5-6 combines with J gene TRBJ2-7; the match to TRBD2 covers 11 bases. The length of the CDR3 is 15 residues. Germline lookup yields CDR1 SGHDT and CDR2 YYEEEE. V lost 4 bases and J lost 4; bases outside the gene matches: 7. The full variable domain, completed using reference TRBV5-6 and TRBJ2-7, is DAGVTQSPTHLIKTRGQQVTLRCSPKSGHDTVSWYQQALGQGPQFIFQYYEEEERQRGNFPDRFSGHQFPNYSSELNVNALLLGDSALYLCASSIWTSGQYEQYFGPGTRLTVT.

The CDR3: CASSQELRAGDTQYF. DNA of the CDR3: TGTGCCAGCAGCCAAGAGCTCAGGGCCGGGGATACGCAGTATTTT. This chain uses TRBV4-2 with TRBJ2-3; perhaps TRBD1 as D (5 bases). Trimming cost V 0 bases and J 6 bases, with 13 bases left between them. The CDR3 contains 15 residues. Germline V gives CDR1 LGHNA, CDR2 YNFKEQ.

This chain connects TRBV4-1 to TRBJ2-7, with 14 positions matching TRBD2. Per the germline V gene, CDR1 is MGHRA and CDR2 is YSYEKL. Germline trimming cut 4 bases from V and 2 bases from J; bases unmatched to any gene: 4. CDR3 length: 16 residues. The CDR3 DNA is TGCGCCAGCAGCCGGGGACTAGCGGGGGAGACCTACGAGCAGTACTTC. Its protein is CASSRGLAGETYEQYF.

This clone was seen more than once but under ten times. The rearrangement links TRBV7-9 to TRBJ1-2; 7 bases line up with TRBD1. The V gene's germline CDR1 is SEHNR and CDR2 FQNEAQ (reference sequence). V shed 3 bases and J 3 bases; nucleotides not matched to a gene: 1. CDR3 size: 13 residues. CDR3 DNA sequence: TGTGCCAGCAGCTTTGGACAGGACTATGGCTACACCTTC. Encoded protein: CASSFGQDYGYTF.

The chain employs TRBV2 and TRBJ2-7; no reliable D call. Germline loops: CDR1 SNHLY, CDR2 FYNNEI. V gave up 5 bases and J gave up 7 bases, with 9 bases separating them. The CDR3 has 11 residues. CDR3 loop: CASSNTVEQYF. CDR3 nucleotides: TGTGCCAGCAGTAATACGGTGGAGCAGTACTTC. Based on the CDR3 plus reference TRBV2 and TRBJ2-7, the full variable domain is EPEVTQTPSHQVTQMGQEVILRCVPISNHLYFYWYRQILGQKVEFLVSFYNNEISEKSEIFDDQFSVERPDGSNFTLKIRSTKLEDSAMYFCASSNTVEQYFGPGTRLTVT.

The V call is TRBV9, the J call TRBJ2-3; 7 bases match TRBD2. This CDR3 is built from 16 residues. In germline, CDR1 is SGDLS, CDR2 YYNGEE. J gave up 3 bases and V 4 bases, and 11 bases lay outside the gene matches. The CDR3 DNA sequence: TGTGCCAGCAGCCCGGGACTAAACCTTGGAACAGATACGCAGTATTTT. It is translated as CASSPGLNLGTDTQYF.

This clone was counted only a few times. The chain has TRBV28 and TRBJ1-1; D is unclear. Trimming pared 5 bases from V and 1 base from J, leaving 8 bases between. CDR1 and CDR2 from the germline V gene are MDHEN and SYDVKM. This CDR3 contains 13 residues. The CDR3 coding sequence is TGTGCCAGCAGTGGGAGGACGAACACTGAAGCTTTCTTT. Protein: CASSGRTNTEAFF.

This clone was observed a few times. This rearrangement joins TRBV18 to TRBJ2-3; D might be TRBD1 (6 bases). The CDR3 spans 15 residues. CDR1 and CDR2 (germline): KGHSH, LQKENI. The V end lost 3 bases, the J end lost 3 bases, and 13 bases lay between the germline ends. The CDR3 DNA sequence: TGTGCCAGCTCACCGGACTGGGGGCAGACAGATACGCAGTATTTT. Encoded protein: CASSPDWGQTDTQYF.

This clone was counted only a few times. This chain links TRBV10-3 with TRBJ2-3, with D perhaps TRBD2 (6 bases). The CDR3 is 18 residues long. V lost 0 bases, J lost 2 bases, and 18 bases lay in between. CDR1 and CDR2 (germline): ENHRY, SYGVKD. CDR3 region: CAISESRRAGSYTDTQYF. CDR3 in DNA: TGTGCCATCAGTGAGTCGAGAAGGGCGGGGAGCTACACAGATACGCAGTATTTT.

The chain couples TRBV5-1 to TRBJ2-7, with D hard to call. Trimming left V 0 bases short and J 3 bases short, with 7 bases between. The germline V gene has CDR1 SGHRS and CDR2 YFSETQ. This CDR3 contains 13 residues. The CDR3 reads CASSLEALYEQYF. The CDR3 bases are TGCGCCAGCAGCTTGGAAGCCCTCTACGAGCAGTACTTC.

This chain links TRBV6-6 with TRBJ2-7, with 7 bases that match TRBD2. Trimming took 6 bases from V and 4 from J; bases not matched to a gene: 12. The CDR3 totals 15 residues. Germline CDR1 MNHNY, CDR2 SVGAGI (reference sequence). The CDR3 DNA is TGTGCCAGCAGACCAGTCGACCGGGGGGTGTACGAGCAGTACTTC. It is translated as CASRPVDRGVYEQYF.

This clone was seen only a few times. The rearrangement uses TRBV5-1 and TRBJ2-7, with 9 bases that match TRBD2. Trimming at V came to 4 bases and at J to 3 bases, leaving 8 bases not matched to a gene. The CDR3 contains 15 residues. Germline V lookup: CDR1 SGHRS, CDR2 YFSETQ. CDR3 amino acids: CASSAGTSRFYEQYF. In DNA form, the CDR3 reads TGCGCCAGCAGCGCCGGGACTAGCAGATTCTACGAGCAGTACTTC.

The rearrangement joins TRBV30 to TRBJ2-3; D is uncertain. Trimming left V 6 bases short and J 0 bases short, with 4 bases between. Germline values: CDR1 GTSNPN, CDR2 SVGIG (reference sequence). CDR3 size: 11 residues. The CDR3, as DNA: TGTGCCTGTATTAGCACAGATACGCAGTATTTT. This gives the protein CACISTDTQYF.

This clone was recorded a few times. V usage is TRBV5-4 and J usage is TRBJ2-1; D perhaps matches TRBD1 (6 bases). The germline V and J ends were trimmed by 3 bases and 0 bases, with 13 bases remaining between them. Germline V gene lookup returns CDR1 SGHNT and CDR2 YYREEE (reference sequence). The CDR3 extends over 16 amino acids. The CDR3 region has the DNA TGTGCCAGCAGCTGGGGAACAGGGAGCTCCTACAATGAGCAGTTCTTC. It is translated as CASSWGTGSSYNEQFF.

The chain combines TRBV9 with TRBJ2-7; TRBD1 matches 10 bases. Looked up from germline, CDR1 is SGDLS and CDR2 is YYNGEE. Trimming took 4 bases from V and 2 from J; bases not matched to a gene: 6. The CDR3 consists of 15 residues. The CDR3, as DNA: TGTGCCAGCAGCCCCCGGGACAGGGGAACCTACGAGCAGTACTTC. Amino acid sequence: CASSPRDRGTYEQYF.